The following is a T cell receptor beta chain sequence with its context. This sample was included in a study of blood T cell repertoires in COVID-19. Looking at the study overall: Sites across the United States, Italy and Spain contributed samples from acute and convalescent COVID-19. Sources were T cells, B-cell-depleted T cells, or PBMCs; the material itself was cDNA or gDNA.

As processed by the authors: Amplification with reference gene primers provided the estimates of nucleated cell counts. Clones were sequenced by immunoSEQ multiplex PCR, and TCRdb holds only the in-frame ones, with some missing. V, J and clone size were drawn from that table, and D and trimming were deduced from the DNA. Counted here are about 140,000 clones, about 76% occurring once; the ten biggest clones make up around 12%. Germline CDR1 and CDR2: GTSNPN and SVGIG (reference sequence). J was trimmed by 14 bases and V by 1 base; bases with no gene match: 7. This CDR3 is built from 12 residues. The source of this sequence is a man at least 80 years old with acute or convalescent COVID-19. The chain combines TRBV30 with TRBJ2-3; 9 bases fit TRBD1. What was sequenced was peripheral blood. The CDR3 sequence is CAWSEGQGTTYF. DNA for the CDR3: TGTGCCTGGAGTGAGGGACAGGGAACAACGTATTTT.